The source of this T cell receptor beta chain is a study of blood T cell repertoires in COVID-19. Generated by immunoSEQ multiplex PCR, the TCRdb table keeps only in-frame clones and is missing some. The repertoire holds 150,000 to 200,000 clones, with approximately 75% as singletons. As for this clone: At the DNA level, this CDR3 is encoded by other sequences in the same sample as well.

The sample consisted of peripheral blood. The clonotype was recovered from a human donor in a cohort sampled during active COVID-19.

CDR3 residues: CASRDRSYEQYF. The CDR3 DNA is TGCGCCAGCAGGGACAGAAGCTACGAGCAGTACTTC. The chain employs TRBV5-1 and TRBJ2-7; TRBD1 is a possible D gene (6 bases). V lost 5 bases and J lost 3, with 9 bases in between. The CDR3 contains 12 residues. Per germline, CDR1 SGHRS and CDR2 YFSETQ.